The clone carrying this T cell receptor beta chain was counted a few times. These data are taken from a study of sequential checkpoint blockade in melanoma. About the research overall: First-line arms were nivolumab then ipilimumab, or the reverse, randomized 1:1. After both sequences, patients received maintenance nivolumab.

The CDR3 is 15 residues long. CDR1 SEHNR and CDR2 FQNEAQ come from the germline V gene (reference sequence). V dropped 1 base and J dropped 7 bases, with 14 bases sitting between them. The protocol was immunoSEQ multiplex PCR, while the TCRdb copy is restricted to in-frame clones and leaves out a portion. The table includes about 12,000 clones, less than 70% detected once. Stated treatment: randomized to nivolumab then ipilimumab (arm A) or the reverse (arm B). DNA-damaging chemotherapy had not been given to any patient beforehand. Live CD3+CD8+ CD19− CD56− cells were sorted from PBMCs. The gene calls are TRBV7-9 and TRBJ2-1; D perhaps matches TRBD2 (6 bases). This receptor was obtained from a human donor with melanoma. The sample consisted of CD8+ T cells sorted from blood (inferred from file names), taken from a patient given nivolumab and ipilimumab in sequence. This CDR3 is CASSLGTILPNEQFF. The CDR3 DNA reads TGTGCCAGCAGCTTAGGGACTATTCTACCGAATGAGCAGTTCTTC.